Each of the 24 T cell receptor beta chains below was sequenced from the same sample in a study of OX40 agonist ivuxolimab in advanced cancers. TCRdb's table, derived via immunoSEQ multiplex PCR, lists solely in-frame clones and lacks some. This table has roughly 35,000 clones, roughly 86% appearing once. This material consisted of CD4+ or CD8+ T cells sorted from blood, taken in a trial of the OX40 agonist ivuxolimab. The receptor source for this set is an adult with an advanced solid tumor such as melanoma, head and neck, liver or kidney cancer.

The chain joins TRBV19 to TRBJ1-4, with 7 bases that match TRBD1. The J segment lost 5 bases and the V segment lost 2 bases, leaving 5 bases of the junction unmatched. Germline-derived CDR1 and CDR2 are LNHDA and SQIVND (reference sequence). The CDR3 has 15 amino acids. CDR3: CASSIPRTGNEKLFF. As DNA, the CDR3 is TGTGCCAGTAGTATACCCAGGACAGGCAATGAAAAACTGTTTTTT.

This chain connects TRBV25-1 to TRBJ1-6, with 8 bases identical to TRBD1. V was clipped by 8 bases and J by 9 bases; unmatched bases: 6. The germline gives CDR1 MGHDK, CDR2 SYGVNS. CDR3 length: 13 amino acids. CDR3 nucleotides: TGTGCCAGCCGCTGGCAGGGGGCTTCACCCCTCCACTTT. The encoded protein is CASRWQGASPLHF.

V gene TRBV9 combines with J gene TRBJ2-1, with D perhaps matching TRBD2 (6 bases). Germline V gene sequence: CDR1 SGDLS, CDR2 YYNGEE. V lost 2 bases, J lost 0 bases, and 12 bases lay in between. The CDR3 totals 16 residues. Here the CDR3 reads CASSVTGTGSYNEQFF. CDR3 DNA sequence: TGTGCCAGCAGCGTCACCGGGACTGGCTCCTACAATGAGCAGTTCTTC. Drawing the rest from reference TRBV9 and TRBJ2-1, the complete variable domain is DSGVTQTPKHLITATGQRVTLRCSPRSGDLSVYWYQQSLDQGLQFLIQYYNGEERAKGNILERFSAQQFPDLHSELNLSSLELGDSALYFCASSVTGTGSYNEQFFGPGTRLTVL.

V gene TRBV25-1 combines with J gene TRBJ2-2, with 7 bases identical to TRBD2. V was clipped by 5 bases and J by 4 bases; unmatched bases: 10. The CDR3 is 16 amino acids. CDR1 and CDR2 from the germline V gene are MGHDK and SYGVNS. CDR3 sequence: CASSTRLARGTGELFF. The CDR3 DNA sequence: TGTGCCAGCAGTACACGACTAGCTAGGGGCACCGGGGAGCTGTTTTTT.

The chain is built from TRBV15 and TRBJ2-5; 7 nucleotides line up with TRBD1. The CDR3 has 14 residues. The germline CDR1 and CDR2 sequences are LNHNV and YYDKDF (reference sequence). Losses at the gene ends were 3 bases for V and 5 bases for J; bases not matched to a gene: 6. The CDR3 DNA is TGTGCCACCAGCAGCCACAGGGGTGGCGAGACCCAGTACTTC. Its protein product is CATSSHRGGETQYF.

The V gene is TRBV5-1, the J gene TRBJ2-5, with 12 bases that match TRBD2. V shed 4 bases, J shed 5 bases, and the junction held 15 bases outside the gene matches. Germline-derived CDR1 and CDR2 are SGHRS and YFSETQ. The CDR3 has 18 amino acids. CDR3: CASSRQPGLAGQRETQYF. The CDR3 nucleotides read TGCGCCAGCAGCCGACAGCCCGGACTAGCGGGGCAGCGTGAGACCCAGTACTTC.

This chain connects TRBV11-2 to TRBJ1-1; no clear D gene. V lost 1 base to trimming and J lost 11 bases, with 14 bases between them. Germline V lookup: CDR1 SGHAT, CDR2 FQNNGV. This CDR3 region has 13 residues. The CDR3 is CASSLVSKMGAFF. CDR3 DNA sequence: TGTGCCAGCAGCTTAGTCTCCAAAATGGGGGCTTTCTTT.

This chain links TRBV13 with TRBJ1-2; 7 nucleotides match TRBD1. The germline CDR1 and CDR2 sequences are PRHDT and FYEKMQ (reference sequence). The CDR3 loop spans 15 amino acids. V lost 7 bases to trimming and J lost 8 bases; unmatched junction nucleotides: 16. CDR3 nucleotides: TGTGCCAGCAATAACAGACAGGGAATGATGGAAGGCTACACCTTC. Protein: CASNNRQGMMEGYTF.

This sequence joins TRBV28 and TRBJ1-6, with a tentative D call TRBD1 (5 bases). Trimming shortened V by 6 bases and J by 0 bases, and 15 bases separated the two germline ends. CDR1 is MDHEN and CDR2 is SYDVKM in the germline V gene. There are 17 residues in the CDR3. In nucleotides, the CDR3 is TGTGCCAGCAGATCCAGGGATAGGAGCTCCTATAATTCACCCCTCCACTTT. Translation gives CASRSRDRSSYNSPLHF.

V usage is TRBV27 and J usage is TRBJ2-1; 12 nucleotides line up with TRBD2. Germline values: CDR1 MNHEY, CDR2 SMNVEV (reference sequence). This CDR3 has 15 amino acids. Trimming took 5 bases from V and 10 from J; bases not matched to a gene: 9. CDR3 region: CASSGGLAGRGEQFF. CDR3 DNA: TGTGCCAGCAGTGGTGGACTAGCGGGACGCGGGGAGCAGTTCTTC.

This chain joins TRBV5-1 and TRBJ2-1, with TRBD2 as a possible D gene (6 bases). V was trimmed by 4 bases and J by 0 bases, leaving 14 bases between them. The CDR3 totals 16 residues. Germline CDR1 SGHRS, CDR2 YFSETQ. CDR3 DNA: TGCGCCAGCAGCGCCGGCTCCGGGGGCTCCTACAATGAGCAGTTCTTC. This gives the protein CASSAGSGGSYNEQFF.

The rearrangement uses TRBV11-2 and TRBJ2-7, with 12 positions matching TRBD2. Germline V gene sequence: CDR1 SGHAT, CDR2 FQNNGV. This CDR3 spans 15 amino acids. V trimming: 5 bases; J trimming: 2 bases; junction bases outside the gene matches: 4. Here the CDR3 DNA reads TGTGCCAGCAGCCCTAGCGGGAGGGAAACCTACGAGCAGTACTTC. Its translation: CASSPSGRETYEQYF.

This clone is deemed medium-sized. The gene calls are TRBV7-3 and TRBJ2-3; 8 bases are shared with TRBD2. With V trimmed by 5 bases and J by 2 bases, 3 bases remained unmatched. CDR3 length: 14 amino acids. The V gene's germline CDR1 is SGHTA and CDR2 FQGTGA. CDR3 in amino acids: CASSISGITDTQYF. In nucleotides, the CDR3 is TGTGCCAGCAGCATTAGCGGGATCACAGATACGCAGTATTTT.

The V call is TRBV6-5, the J call TRBJ2-7; D is perhaps TRBD2 (7 bases). Germline V gives CDR1 MNHEY, CDR2 SVGAGI. There are 12 residues in the CDR3. Trimming pared 7 bases from V and 2 bases from J, leaving 9 bases between. The CDR3 bases are TGTGCCAGCAAGGGGGGGACCTACGAGCAGTACTTC. Its translation: CASKGGTYEQYF.

A remark on this clone: One junction end does not reproduce the germline sequence, and a read error may be involved. This specimen includes other DNA sequences encoding the same CDR3. The gene calls are TRBV7-6 and TRBJ1-1; D is unclear. CDR1 is SGHVS, CDR2 FNYEAQ, per germline. The CDR3 spans 13 residues. CDR3 residues: CASSLVLSTEAFF. CDR3 coding DNA: TGTGCCAGCAGCTTAGTCCTATCCACTGAGGCTTTCTTT.

V usage is TRBV7-9 and J usage is TRBJ1-1; no clear D gene. The V and J ends lost 5 bases and 3 bases respectively, with 13 bases between them. Germline V gene data show CDR1 as SEHNR and CDR2 as FQNEAQ (reference sequence). CDR3 length: 14 amino acids. CDR3 protein: CASSRRTDYTEAFF. Here the CDR3 DNA reads TGTGCCAGCAGCCGCAGGACGGACTACACTGAAGCTTTCTTT.

This chain links TRBV5-1 with TRBJ2-5; D is ambiguous. The J call is doubtful: the DNA matches TRBJ2-7 better. The CDR3 loop spans 13 amino acids. Germline loops: CDR1 SGHRS, CDR2 YFSETQ. CDR3 bases: TGCGCCAGCAGCTTTGACGGACCCTACGAGCAGTACTTC. This encodes CASSFDGPYEQYF.

The CDR3 region is CASSDRRGWTQYF. The CDR3 DNA reads TGTGCCAGCAGTGACAGGAGGGGTTGGACCCAGTACTTC. The genes are TRBV2 and TRBJ2-5; maybe TRBD2 (6 bases). Germline assignment: CDR1 SNHLY and CDR2 FYNNEI. The CDR3 extends over 13 amino acids. Trimming took 3 bases from V and 7 from J, leaving 12 bases between them.

The chain recombines TRBV7-6 with TRBJ2-5, with D unclear. CDR1 and CDR2 from the germline V gene are SGHVS and FNYEAQ. There are 11 residues in the CDR3. The V and J ends lost 5 bases and 5 bases respectively, with 6 bases between them. CDR3 in DNA: TGTGCCAGCAGCGTAAGCGAGACCCAGTACTTC. Translating gives CASSVSETQYF. Complete variable domain (other parts from reference TRBV7-6 and TRBJ2-5): GAGVSQSPRYKVTKRGQDVALRCDPISGHVSLYWYRQALGQGPEFLTYFNYEAQQDKSGLPNDRFSAERPEGSISTLTIQRTEQRDSAMYRCASSVSETQYFGPGTRLLVL.

V usage is TRBV6-1 and J usage is TRBJ1-4; the D is unclear. Per the germline V gene, CDR1 is MNHNS and CDR2 is SASEGT. The CDR3 is 12 amino acids. V was pared by 2 bases and J by 4 bases, with 2 bases between. In DNA form, the CDR3 reads TGTGCCAGCAGTGAACTTAATGAAAAACTGTTTTTT. Protein sequence: CASSELNEKLFF.

The rearrangement joins TRBV2 to TRBJ2-2; no clear D gene. The CDR3 loop spans 15 amino acids. In germline, CDR1 is SNHLY, CDR2 FYNNEI. V dropped 6 bases and J dropped 3 bases, with 14 bases sitting between them. CDR3 nucleotide sequence: TGTGCCAGCAGAACTTCGGGTCCTTACACCGGGGAGCTGTTTTTT. It translates to CASRTSGPYTGELFF.

With respect to this clone: Additional DNA sequences in this sample encode the identical CDR3. The gene calls are TRBV20-1 and TRBJ2-7; D gene ambiguous. Germline CDR1 reads DFQATT; CDR2 reads SNEGSKA (reference sequence). The CDR3 runs to 11 residues. V shed 3 bases and J shed 4 bases, with 7 bases lying between them. The CDR3 bases are TGCAGTGCTAGGGACGGATACGAGCAGTACTTC. Its translation: CSARDGYEQYF.

The genes are TRBV4-1 and TRBJ2-1; no definite D call. The CDR3 runs to 16 residues. The germline V gene encodes CDR1 MGHRA and CDR2 YSYEKL. V lost 2 bases and J lost 15, with 26 bases in between. CDR3 loop: CASSQLGRPPAGGLFF. As DNA, the CDR3 is TGCGCCAGCAGCCAACTGGGCCGCCCACCAGCCGGTGGTTTGTTCTTC.

The V call is TRBV27, the J call TRBJ2-3; 7 nucleotides align to TRBD1. Germline CDR1 is MNHEY and CDR2 is SMNVEV (reference sequence). The CDR3 contains 13 residues. V dropped 5 bases and J dropped 3; count of bases not matched to a gene: 2. The CDR3 spells CASSPGQTDTQYF. The CDR3 DNA follows: TGTGCCAGCAGTCCGGGACAGACAGATACGCAGTATTTT.